The source of this TCR beta chain is a study of T cell responses to AZD1222 COVID-19 vaccine. The sample holds one count of this clone. What it binds is not known. General observations from the study: A rise in Spike-specific TCR breadth and depth followed two AZD1222 doses. It should be noted that donors were predominantly white British and more often female, and clonal diversity was possibly underestimated. Dominant at 160-218 and 743-854, vaccine-associated CD4 TCRs also spanned spike. Just six people given AZD1222 tested seropositive at baseline.

CDR1 is KGHDR and CDR2 is SFDVKD in the germline V gene. The trim removed 6 bases at V and 4 bases at J, leaving 5 bases unmatched. The CDR3 sequence is 14 residues long. Measured with immunoSEQ multiplex PCR; TCRdb has only the in-frame clones, and not every one. The sample shows fewer than 200,000 clones, about 87% of them seen only once. Source: peripheral blood, taken on day 0 of AZD1222 vaccination. The receptor comes from an adult in good health. The rearrangement joins TRBV24-1 to TRBJ2-7, with TRBD1 matching 10 bases. The CDR3 DNA sequence: TGTGCCACCAGTAACCCGGGACAGGGGTACGAGCAGTACTTC. This translates into CATSNPGQGYEQYF.